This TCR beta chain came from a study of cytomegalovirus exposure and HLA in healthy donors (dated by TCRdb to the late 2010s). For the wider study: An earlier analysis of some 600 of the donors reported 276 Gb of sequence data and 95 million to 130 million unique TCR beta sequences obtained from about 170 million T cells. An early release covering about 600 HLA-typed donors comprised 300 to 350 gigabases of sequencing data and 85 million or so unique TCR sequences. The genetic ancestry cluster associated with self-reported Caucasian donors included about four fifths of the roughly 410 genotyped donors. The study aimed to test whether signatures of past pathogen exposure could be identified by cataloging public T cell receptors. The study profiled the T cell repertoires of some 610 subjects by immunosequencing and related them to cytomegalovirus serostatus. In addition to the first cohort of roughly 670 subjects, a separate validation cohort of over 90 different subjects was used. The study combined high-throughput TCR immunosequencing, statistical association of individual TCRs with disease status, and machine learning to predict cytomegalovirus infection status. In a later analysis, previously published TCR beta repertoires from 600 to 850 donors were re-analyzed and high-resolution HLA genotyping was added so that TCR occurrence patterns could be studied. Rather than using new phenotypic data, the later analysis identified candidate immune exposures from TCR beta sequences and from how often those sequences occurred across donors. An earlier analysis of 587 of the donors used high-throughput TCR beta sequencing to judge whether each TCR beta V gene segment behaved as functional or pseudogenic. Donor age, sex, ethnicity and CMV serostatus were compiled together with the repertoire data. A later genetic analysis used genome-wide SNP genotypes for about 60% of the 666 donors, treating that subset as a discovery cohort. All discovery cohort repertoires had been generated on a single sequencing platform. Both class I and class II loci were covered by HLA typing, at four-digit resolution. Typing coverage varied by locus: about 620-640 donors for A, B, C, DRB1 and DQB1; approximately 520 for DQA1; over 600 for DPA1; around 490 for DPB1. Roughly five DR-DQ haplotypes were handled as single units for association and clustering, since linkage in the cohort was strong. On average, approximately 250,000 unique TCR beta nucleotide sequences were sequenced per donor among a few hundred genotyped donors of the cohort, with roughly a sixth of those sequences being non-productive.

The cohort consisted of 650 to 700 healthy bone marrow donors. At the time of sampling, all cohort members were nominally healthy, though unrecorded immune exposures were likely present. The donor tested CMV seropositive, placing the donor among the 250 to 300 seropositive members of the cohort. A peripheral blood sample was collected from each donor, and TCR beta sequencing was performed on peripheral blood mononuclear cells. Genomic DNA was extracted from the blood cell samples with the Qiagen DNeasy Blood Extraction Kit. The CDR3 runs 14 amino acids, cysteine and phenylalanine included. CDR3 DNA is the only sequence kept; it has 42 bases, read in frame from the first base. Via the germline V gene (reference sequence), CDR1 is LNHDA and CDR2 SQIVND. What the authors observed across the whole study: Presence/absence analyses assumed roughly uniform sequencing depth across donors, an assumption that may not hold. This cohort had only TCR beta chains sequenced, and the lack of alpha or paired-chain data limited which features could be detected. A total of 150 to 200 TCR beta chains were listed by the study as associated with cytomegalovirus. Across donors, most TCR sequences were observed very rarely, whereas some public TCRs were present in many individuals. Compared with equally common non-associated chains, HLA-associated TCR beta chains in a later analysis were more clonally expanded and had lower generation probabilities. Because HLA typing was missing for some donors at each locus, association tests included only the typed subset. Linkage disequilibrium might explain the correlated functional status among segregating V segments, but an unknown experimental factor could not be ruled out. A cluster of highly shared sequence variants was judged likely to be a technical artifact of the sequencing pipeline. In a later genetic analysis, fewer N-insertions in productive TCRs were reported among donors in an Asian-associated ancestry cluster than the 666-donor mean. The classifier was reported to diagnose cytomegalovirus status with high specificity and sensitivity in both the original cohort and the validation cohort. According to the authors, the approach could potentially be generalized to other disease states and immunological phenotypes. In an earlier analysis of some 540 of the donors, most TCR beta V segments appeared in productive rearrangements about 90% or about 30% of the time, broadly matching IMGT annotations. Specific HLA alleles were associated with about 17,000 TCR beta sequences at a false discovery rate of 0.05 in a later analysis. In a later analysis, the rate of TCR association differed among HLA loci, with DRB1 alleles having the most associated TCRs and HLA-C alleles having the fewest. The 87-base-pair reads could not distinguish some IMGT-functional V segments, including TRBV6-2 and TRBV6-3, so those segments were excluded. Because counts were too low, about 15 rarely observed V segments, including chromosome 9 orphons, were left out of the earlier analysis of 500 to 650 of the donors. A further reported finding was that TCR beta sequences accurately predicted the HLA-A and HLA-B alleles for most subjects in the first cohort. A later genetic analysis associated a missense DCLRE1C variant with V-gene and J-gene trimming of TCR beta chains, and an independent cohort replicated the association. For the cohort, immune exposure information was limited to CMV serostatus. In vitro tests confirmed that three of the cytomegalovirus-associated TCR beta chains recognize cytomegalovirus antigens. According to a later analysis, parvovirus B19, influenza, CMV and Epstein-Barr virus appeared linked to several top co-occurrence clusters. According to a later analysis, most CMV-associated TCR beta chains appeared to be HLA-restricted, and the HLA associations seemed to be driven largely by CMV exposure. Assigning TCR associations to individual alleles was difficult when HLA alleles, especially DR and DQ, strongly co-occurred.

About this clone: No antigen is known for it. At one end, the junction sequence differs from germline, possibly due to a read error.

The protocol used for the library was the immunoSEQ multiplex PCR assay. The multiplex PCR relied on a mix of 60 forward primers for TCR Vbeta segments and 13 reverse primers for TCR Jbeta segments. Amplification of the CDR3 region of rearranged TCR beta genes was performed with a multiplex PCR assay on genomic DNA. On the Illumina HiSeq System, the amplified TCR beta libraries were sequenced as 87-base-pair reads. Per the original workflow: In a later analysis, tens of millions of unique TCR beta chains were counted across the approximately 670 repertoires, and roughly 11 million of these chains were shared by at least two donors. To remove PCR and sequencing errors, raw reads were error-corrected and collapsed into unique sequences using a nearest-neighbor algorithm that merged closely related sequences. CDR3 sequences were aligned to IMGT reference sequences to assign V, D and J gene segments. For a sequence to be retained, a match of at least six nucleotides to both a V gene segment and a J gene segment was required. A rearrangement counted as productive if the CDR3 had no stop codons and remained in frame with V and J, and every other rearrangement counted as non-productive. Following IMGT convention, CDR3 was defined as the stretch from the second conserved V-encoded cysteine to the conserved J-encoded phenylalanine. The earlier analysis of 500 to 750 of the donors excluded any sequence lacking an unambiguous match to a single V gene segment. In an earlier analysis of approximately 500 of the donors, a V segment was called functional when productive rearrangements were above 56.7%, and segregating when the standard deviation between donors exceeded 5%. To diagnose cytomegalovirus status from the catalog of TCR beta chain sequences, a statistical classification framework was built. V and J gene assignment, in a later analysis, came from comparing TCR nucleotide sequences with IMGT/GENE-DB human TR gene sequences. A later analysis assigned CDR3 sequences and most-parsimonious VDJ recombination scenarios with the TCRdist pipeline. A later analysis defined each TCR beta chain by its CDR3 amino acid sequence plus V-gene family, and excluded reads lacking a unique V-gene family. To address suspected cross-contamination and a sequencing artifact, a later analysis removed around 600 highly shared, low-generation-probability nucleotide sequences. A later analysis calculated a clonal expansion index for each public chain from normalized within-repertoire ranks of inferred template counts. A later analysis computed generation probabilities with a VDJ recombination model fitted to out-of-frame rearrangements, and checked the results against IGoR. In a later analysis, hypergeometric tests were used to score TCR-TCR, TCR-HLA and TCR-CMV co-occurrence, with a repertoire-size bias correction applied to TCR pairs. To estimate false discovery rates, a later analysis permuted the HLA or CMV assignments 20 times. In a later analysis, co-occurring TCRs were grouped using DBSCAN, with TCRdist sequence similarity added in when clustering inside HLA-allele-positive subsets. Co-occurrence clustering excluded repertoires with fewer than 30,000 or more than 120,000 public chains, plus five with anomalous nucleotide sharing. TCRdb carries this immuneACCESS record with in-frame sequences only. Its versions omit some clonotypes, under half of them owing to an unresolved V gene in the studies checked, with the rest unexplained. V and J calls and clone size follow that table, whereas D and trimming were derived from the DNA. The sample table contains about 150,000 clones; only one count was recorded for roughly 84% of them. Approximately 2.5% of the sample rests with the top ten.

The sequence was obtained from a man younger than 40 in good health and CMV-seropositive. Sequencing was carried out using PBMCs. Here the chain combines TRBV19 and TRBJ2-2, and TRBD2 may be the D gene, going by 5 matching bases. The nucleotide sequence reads TGTGCCAGTAGTATCGGATTCAGGACCGGGGAGCTGCTTTTT. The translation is CASSIGFRTGELLF.